This T cell receptor (beta chain) was documented in a study of T cell repertoires in cytomegalovirus infection. Study-wide background: Epitope selection comprised recently identified HLA-C-restricted CMV epitopes and well-studied HLA-B-restricted CMV epitopes. Both CMV infection and a matching HLA type were indicated by public TCR beta signatures. Study results and caveats: Carriers of CMV plus the relevant HLA were identified by cumulative public TCR beta family frequency. HLA-C-restricted CMV clonotypes gave the most frequent clonotype in two of eight donors.

Many counts were recorded for this clonotype. What it recognizes is unknown. Germline CDR1 is SGHTA and CDR2 is FQGNSA. The CDR3 has 16 residues. V lost 1 base and J 5 bases, leaving 17 bases between the germline ends. TCRdb analysed the reads with MiXCR anew, one entry per CDR3 protein. The table has about 920,000 distinct CDR3 sequences, around 31% seen once; the top ten hold about 14%. This chain joins TRBV7-2 and TRBJ2-5; weak D call: TRBD2 (6 bases). The receptor's source is a human donor in good health (CMV status not recorded). Some clones in this sample may be carry-over from other donors' samples. The specimen comprised cultured CD8+ T cells from PBMCs, sampled from culture after CMV antigen stimulation. The CDR3 region is CASSLDEGRDWETQYF. CDR3 in DNA: TGTGCCAGCAGCTTAGACGAGGGAAGGGACTGGGAGACCCAGTACTTC.